The 14 T cell receptor beta chains in this list originate from one sample, sequenced in a study of blood T cell repertoires in COVID-19. Using immunoSEQ multiplex PCR, the repertoire was profiled, and TCRdb retains in-frame clones only, with some absent. The sample has tens of thousands of clones; roughly 84% are singletons. The source material was peripheral blood. These receptor sequences come from an elderly woman with acute or convalescent COVID-19.

This clone has only a few counts. The genes are TRBV13 and TRBJ2-7; D perhaps matches TRBD2 (5 bases). Between the trimmed V and J ends, which lost 1 base and 3 bases, there was a span of 13 bases. Per germline, CDR1 PRHDT and CDR2 FYEKMQ (reference sequence). The CDR3 covers 15 residues. The CDR3: CASSLAQDSDYEQYF. CDR3 DNA: TGTGCCAGCAGCTTAGCCCAGGACTCGGACTACGAGCAGTACTTC.

The chain couples TRBV5-1 to TRBJ2-2, with 11 bases matching TRBD1. After removal of 4 bases from V and 4 bases from J, the junction contained 3 bases not matched to a gene. This CDR3 comprises 15 residues. Germline CDR1 reads SGHRS; CDR2 reads YFSETQ. In DNA, the CDR3 is TGCGCCAGCAGCGCCGGGACAGGGGGCACCGGGGAGCTGTTTTTT. Encoded protein: CASSAGTGGTGELFF. The full variable domain, completed using reference TRBV5-1 and TRBJ2-2, is KAGVTQTPRYLIKTRGQQVTLSCSPISGHRSVSWYQQTPGQGLQFLFEYFSETQRNKGNFPGRFSGRQFSNSRSEMNVSTLELGDSALYLCASSAGTGGTGELFFGEGSRLTVL.

CDR3 in DNA: TGTGCCAGCAGCTCGGGACTGAACACCTACAATGAGCAGTTCTTC. It yields the protein CASSSGLNTYNEQFF. The chain combines TRBV5-4 with TRBJ2-1, with D perhaps matching TRBD2 (6 bases). The germline V gene has CDR1 SGHNT and CDR2 YYREEE (reference sequence). V lost 3 bases and J lost 2, with 12 bases in between. The CDR3 sequence is 15 residues long.

This chain uses TRBV7-2 with TRBJ1-1; no firm D call. Trimming shortened V by 5 bases and J by 11 bases, and 18 bases separated the two germline ends. There are 13 residues in the CDR3. The germline CDR1 and CDR2 sequences are SGHTA and FQGNSA. For the CDR3, the DNA is TGTGCCAGCAGCCCCCAGAGGGCCTCCGGGGCTTTCTTT. Its protein product is CASSPQRASGAFF.

DNA of the CDR3: TGCAGCGTTCTGGCAGGGGGAAACTACGAGCAGTACTTC. It specifies CSVLAGGNYEQYF. This chain connects TRBV29-1 to TRBJ2-7; TRBD1 matches 7 bases. After removal of 5 bases from V and 3 bases from J, the junction contained 7 bases not matched to a gene. This CDR3 is 13 amino acids long. Germline V gives CDR1 SQVTM, CDR2 ANQGSEA.

The V call is TRBV19, the J call TRBJ2-5, with a possible D match to TRBD1 (5 bases). Germline V lookup: CDR1 LNHDA, CDR2 SQIVND (reference sequence). V was shortened by 7 bases and J by 4 bases, with 22 bases between the two germline ends. The CDR3 runs to 16 residues. The CDR3 region has the DNA TGTGCCAGTAAACGGAGTAGTGTGGCAGGGCGAGAGACCCAGTACTTC. Translation gives CASKRSSVAGRETQYF.

This chain links TRBV2 with TRBJ2-7; D is possibly TRBD1 (5 bases). Germline CDR1 is SNHLY and CDR2 is FYNNEI. CDR3 size: 15 residues. V shed 6 bases and J shed 6 bases, with 21 bases lying between them. The CDR3 coding sequence is TGTGCCAGCAGGAGTCAGGGCGGCCCTTTAGGCGAGCAGTACTTC. Amino acid sequence: CASRSQGGPLGEQYF. Based on the CDR3 plus reference TRBV2 and TRBJ2-7, the full variable domain is EPEVTQTPSHQVTQMGQEVILRCVPISNHLYFYWYRQILGQKVEFLVSFYNNEISEKSEIFDDQFSVERPDGSNFTLKIRSTKLEDSAMYFCASRSQGGPLGEQYFGPGTRLTVT.

Concerning this clone itself: The germline gene is not matched at one end of the junction; a read error may be the cause. The J gene is TRBJ2-5, the V gene TRBV7-7; 16 positions match TRBD2. The CDR3 spans 16 residues. CDR1 and CDR2 (germline): SSHAT, FNYEAQ (reference sequence). CDR3 DNA sequence: TGTGCTAGCAGCCCGGGACTAGCGGGAGGGCAAGAGACCCAGTACTTC. It translates to CASSPGLAGGQETQYF.

The V and J genes are TRBV3-1 (or the pseudogene TRBV3-2) and TRBJ2-1, with D tentatively TRBD2 (6 bases). The CDR3 is 14 amino acids. Germline loops: CDR1 LGHDT, CDR2 YNNKEL (reference sequence). V was trimmed by 3 bases and J by 5 bases, leaving 11 bases between them. In DNA form, the CDR3 reads TGTGCCAGCAGCCACATTACTAGCCACAATGAGCAGTTCTTC. Its protein product is CASSHITSHNEQFF.

The chain employs TRBV6-5 and TRBJ1-3, with no clear D. This CDR3 contains 14 residues. CDR1 is MNHEY, CDR2 SVGAGI, per germline. V was cut by 4 bases and J by 0 bases, with 7 bases left in between. Written as DNA, the CDR3 is TGTGCCAGCAGTTTGACTTTCTCTGGAAACACCATATATTTT. It specifies CASSLTFSGNTIYF.

DNA for the CDR3: TGTGCCAGCAGCTTGAGGCAGGGCGGACGTGGCTATGGCTACACCTTC. As protein: CASSLRQGGRGYGYTF. V usage is TRBV5-6 and J usage is TRBJ1-2; D is perhaps TRBD1 (5 bases). V lost 1 base, J lost 4 bases, and 17 bases lay in between. This CDR3 comprises 16 residues. Germline CDR1 reads SGHDT; CDR2 reads YYEEEE.

The chain employs TRBV11-2 and TRBJ2-1; 7 positions agree with TRBD1. The CDR3 runs 15 residues. J lost 4 bases, V lost 6 bases, and 9 bases had no gene match. CDR1 and CDR2 (germline): SGHAT, FQNNGV. CDR3 nucleotide sequence: TGTGCCAGCAGAGAACAGGGGTCCTTATACAATGAGCAGTTCTTC. Amino acid sequence: CASREQGSLYNEQFF. Based on the CDR3 plus reference TRBV11-2 and TRBJ2-1, the full variable domain is EAGVAQSPRYKIIEKRQSVAFWCNPISGHATLYWYQQILGQGPKLLIQFQNNGVVDDSQLPKDRFSAERLKGVDSTLKIQPAKLEDSAVYLCASREQGSLYNEQFFGPGTRLTVL.

This clone was recorded once. The V call is TRBV7-9, the J call TRBJ2-5; 12 bases are a match to TRBD2. The trim removed 4 bases at V and 1 base at J, leaving 7 bases unmatched. This CDR3 has 17 residues. Germline values: CDR1 SEHNR, CDR2 FQNEAQ (reference sequence). The CDR3: CASSSLGLAGIQETQYF. CDR3 DNA sequence: TGTGCCAGCAGCTCACTCGGACTAGCGGGAATCCAAGAGACCCAGTACTTC.

This clone was counted only a few times. V and J are TRBV19 and TRBJ2-1, with D tentatively TRBD2 (5 bases). Trimming pared 10 bases from V and 9 bases from J, leaving 25 bases between. This CDR3 has 15 residues. Germline V gene lookup returns CDR1 LNHDA and CDR2 SQIVND (reference sequence). This chain's CDR3 is CATNERGRPIGEQFF. CDR3 nucleotide sequence: TGTGCCACTAACGAGCGAGGGAGACCTATAGGTGAGCAGTTCTTC.